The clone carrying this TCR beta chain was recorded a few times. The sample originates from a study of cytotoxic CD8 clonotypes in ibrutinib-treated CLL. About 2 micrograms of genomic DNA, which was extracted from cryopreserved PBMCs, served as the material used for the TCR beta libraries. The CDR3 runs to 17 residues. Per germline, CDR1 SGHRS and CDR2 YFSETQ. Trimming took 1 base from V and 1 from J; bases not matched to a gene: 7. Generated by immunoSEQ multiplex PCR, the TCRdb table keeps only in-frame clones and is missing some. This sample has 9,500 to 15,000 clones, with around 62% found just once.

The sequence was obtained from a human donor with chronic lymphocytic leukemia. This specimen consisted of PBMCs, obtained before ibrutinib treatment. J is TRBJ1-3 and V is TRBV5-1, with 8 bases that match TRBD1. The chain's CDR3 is CASSLNGQGLSGNTIYF. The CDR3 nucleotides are TGCGCCAGCAGCTTGAATGGACAGGGCCTATCTGGAAACACCATATATTTT.